A selection of T cell receptor beta chains follows, all from one sample in a study of tumour-infiltrating T cells in Burkitt lymphoma. The method was immunoSEQ multiplex PCR; TCRdb's version includes in-frame clones alone and lacks a portion of them. This sample yields 2,000 to 2,500 clones, of which more than 12% are seen a single time; less than 15% belongs to the top ten. Material for sequencing was tumor tissue. Source of these receptors: a human donor with Burkitt lymphoma. Both conserved end residues are part of each CDR3. A D gene is named only where the DNA matches it firmly. Expanded clones are given a class, and other clones once, few, many or no size at all.

V	J	length	size	D	CDR3	DNA
TRBV27	TRBJ1-1	13	.	.	CASREGADTEAFF	TGTGCCAGCAGAGAAGGGGCGGACACTGAAGCTTTCTTT
TRBV4-1	TRBJ2-1	12	few	.	CASSKLPDEQFF	TGCGCCAGCAGCAAACTGCCGGATGAGCAGTTCTTC
TRBV6-4	TRBJ2-3	14	few	.	CASSPEVSTDTQYF	TGTGCCAGCAGTCCTGAGGTTTCCACAGATACGCAGTATTTT
TRBV7-9	TRBJ2-5	13	few	.	CASSLLVGEIQYF	TGTGCCAGCAGCTTACTCGTTGGCGAGATCCAGTACTTC
TRBV6-5	TRBJ1-1	15	.	TRBD1	CASSKAGTGLTEAFF	TGTGCCAGCAGCAAGGCCGGGACAGGGCTCACTGAAGCTTTCTTT
TRBV9	TRBJ2-3	13	.	.	CASELYLADTQYF	TGTGCCAGTGAGCTGTACTTAGCAGATACGCAGTATTTT
TRBV29-1	TRBJ2-3	11	few	.	CSVEGPNTQYF	TGCAGCGTTGAAGGACCCAACACGCAGTATTTT
TRBV6-5	TRBJ2-1	16	few	.	CASSYSGPDTYDEQFF	TGTGCCAGCAGTTACTCCGGGCCAGACACTTACGATGAGCAGTTCTTC
TRBV6-6	TRBJ2-7	11	.	.	CASSLGREQYF	TGTGCCAGCAGTTTGGGCCGGGAGCAGTACTTC
TRBV25-1	TRBJ1-4	14	few	TRBD1	CASSAPRTGEKLFF	TGTGCCAGCAGTGCTCCCCGGACAGGTGAAAAACTGTTTTTT
TRBV25-1	TRBJ2-1	8	.	.	CASSSYLF	TGTGCCAGCAGTTCGTATCTCTTC
TRBV7-2	TRBJ1-2	14	few	TRBD1	CASSLGQVSYGYTF	TGTGCCAGCAGCCTGGGACAGGTATCCTATGGCTACACCTTC
TRBV21-1	TRBJ1-3	12	few	.	CASSKLGNTIYF	TGTGCCAGCAGCAAATTGGGAAACACCATATATTTT
TRBV15	TRBJ1-3	16	.	.	CATSRVVQGSGNTIYF	TGTGCCACCAGCAGAGTGGTACAGGGATCTGGAAACACCATATATTTT
TRBV29-1	TRBJ2-7	15	few	TRBD1	CSVEGRTGLSYEQYF	TGCAGCGTTGAGGGTCGGACAGGCCTCTCCTACGAGCAGTACTTC
TRBV7-2	TRBJ2-2	15	few	.	CASSWGATGTGELFF	TGTGCCAGCAGCTGGGGAGCGACTGGAACCGGGGAGCTGTTTTTT
TRBV18	TRBJ2-3	11	.	.	CASSPQDTQYF	TGTGCCAGCTCACCTCAGGATACGCAGTATTTT
TRBV5-1	TRBJ1-3	15	.	.	CASSDPSGTGNTIYF	TGCGCCAGCAGCGACCCTTCCGGGACTGGAAACACCATATATTTT
TRBV5-1	TRBJ2-5	15	few	.	CASSLDSWGRETQYF	TGCGCCAGCAGCTTGGATTCTTGGGGGAGAGAGACCCAGTACTTC
TRBV9	TRBJ2-5	16	few	TRBD1	CASSSLQGKHQETQYF	TGTGCCAGCAGCTCCCTACAGGGGAAACACCAAGAGACCCAGTACTTC
TRBV10-2	TRBJ2-7	13	few	TRBD1	CASSETGDAEQYF	TGCGCCAGCAGTGAGACAGGGGACGCGGAGCAGTACTTC
TRBV11-2	TRBJ2-3	13	few	.	CASSLLGTDTQYF	TGTGCCAGCAGCTTACTGGGGACAGATACGCAGTATTTT
TRBV7-2	TRBJ1-5	14	few	.	CASSFTGFNQPQHF	TGTGCCAGCAGCTTTACAGGGTTCAATCAGCCCCAGCATTTT
TRBV5-1	TRBJ2-3	14	.	TRBD2	CASRRGGSTDTQYF	TGCGCCAGCAGGCGGGGGGGCTCCACAGATACGCAGTATTTT
TRBV28	TRBJ2-7	14	.	TRBD1	CASVDPGQPLEQYF	TGTGCCAGCGTGGACCCGGGACAGCCCCTCGAGCAGTACTTC
TRBV19	TRBJ2-1	17	.	TRBD2	CASSIAGSGEAYNEQFF	TGTGCCAGTAGTATAGCTGGTAGCGGGGAGGCCTACAATGAGCAGTTCTTC
TRBV13	TRBJ2-3	12	.	.	CAAGGPTDTQYF	TGTGCCGCTGGGGGACCCACAGATACACAGTATTTT
TRBV27	TRBJ1-6	15	once	.	CASSLGTYLNSPLHF	TGTGCCAGCAGTTTGGGCACCTACCTTAATTCACCCCTCCACTTT
TRBV2	TRBJ1-2	13	few	.	CASSVGINYGYTF	TGTGCCAGCAGTGTGGGTATTAACTATGGCTACACCTTC
TRBV4-1	TRBJ2-1	18	.	TRBD2	CASSLLRTSKSGRNEQFF	TGCGCCAGCAGCCTCCTCCGAACATCTAAAAGCGGGAGAAATGAGCAGTTCTTC
TRBV4-1	TRBJ2-5	15	.	TRBD2	CASSLVGGLGETQYF	TGCGCCAGCAGCCTAGTGGGGGGGTTGGGAGAGACCCAGTACTTC
TRBV5-1	TRBJ1-4	15	few	.	CASRSGRASGEKLFF	TGCGCCAGCAGATCAGGTCGGGCTAGTGGGGAAAAACTGTTTTTT
TRBV7-2	TRBJ2-3	16	.	TRBD2	CASSFGLAGSTDTQYF	TGTGCCAGCAGCTTTGGACTAGCGGGTAGCACAGATACGCAGTATTTT
TRBV4-1	TRBJ1-2	15	.	TRBD1	CASSPFPDRDYGYTF	TGCGCCAGCAGCCCATTTCCGGACAGGGATTATGGCTACACCTTC
TRBV2	TRBJ2-7	15	.	TRBD1	CASSEAKTGNDEQYF	TGTGCCAGCAGTGAAGCGAAGACAGGGAATGACGAGCAGTACTTC
TRBV9	TRBJ1-2	15	.	.	CASSPWGGTLLGYTF	TGTGCCAGCAGCCCCTGGGGAGGGACCTTACTTGGCTACACCTTC
TRBV25-1	TRBJ1-5	14	.	.	CASCKRASNQPQHF	TGTGCCAGCTGTAAGAGGGCAAGCAATCAGCCCCAGCATTTT
TRBV4-2	TRBJ2-3	17	few	.	CASSQTTLGGSTDTQYF	TGTGCCAGCAGCCAGACGACGTTGGGGGGAAGCACAGATACGCAGTATTTT
TRBV30	TRBJ1-2	13	few	TRBD1	CACPGQGIGGYTF	TGTGCCTGCCCGGGACAGGGGATTGGCGGCTACACCTTC
TRBV13	TRBJ2-7	12	.	TRBD1	CASSTQGDEQYF	TGTGCCAGCAGCACCCAGGGGGACGAGCAGTACTTC
TRBV7-9	TRBJ2-4	15	few	TRBD1	CASSSLGQAQNIQYF	TGTGCCAGCAGCTCCCTAGGACAGGCCCAAAACATTCAGTACTTC
TRBV9	TRBJ1-1	15	.	TRBD1	CASSPRAGGNTEAFF	TGTGCTAGCAGCCCACGGGCAGGGGGAAACACTGAAGCTTTCTTT
TRBV7-7	TRBJ2-5	14	.	.	CASSPDGTRETQYF	TGTGCTAGCAGCCCGGACGGTACTAGGGAGACCCAGTACTTC
TRBV6-5	TRBJ2-2	12	few	.	CASSLGGGELFF	TGTGCCAGCAGCCTGGGAGGCGGGGAGCTGTTTTTT
TRBV15	TRBJ2-1	16	.	TRBD2	CATSRTSGPPYNEQFF	TGTGCCACCAGCAGGACTAGCGGGCCTCCCTACAATGAGCAGTTCTTC
TRBV5-1	TRBJ1-2	13	few	.	CASSLEGLDGYTF	TGCGCCAGCAGCTTGGAGGGGCTTGATGGCTACACCTTC
TRBV18	TRBJ2-7	14	.	.	CASSPGGVPYEQYF	TGTGCCAGCTCACCTGGAGGGGTCCCCTACGAGCAGTACTTC
TRBV11-2	TRBJ2-7	15	few	TRBD1	CASSSEGQGYYEQYF	TGTGCCAGCAGCTCCGAAGGACAGGGGTACTACGAGCAGTACTTC
TRBV30	TRBJ2-7	14	.	.	CAWSGLGGFYEQYF	TGTGCCTGGAGTGGCCTAGGAGGGTTCTACGAGCAGTACTTC
TRBV5-1	TRBJ1-3	14	.	.	CASSPSGSGNTIYF	TGCGCCAGCAGCCCTTCAGGCTCTGGAAACACCATATATTTT
TRBV5-1	TRBJ1-2	15	few	TRBD1	CASSPSPDRVGGYTF	TGCGCCAGCAGCCCTAGCCCCGACAGGGTTGGAGGCTACACCTTC
TRBV6-5	TRBJ2-7	12	.	TRBD1	CASSRTGNEQYF	TGTGCCAGCAGCAGGACAGGGAACGAGCAGTACTTC
TRBV5-5	TRBJ2-1	16	.	.	CASSSLGPSSYNEQFF	TGTGCCAGCAGCTCGTTGGGGCCGAGCTCCTACAATGAGCAGTTCTTC
TRBV7-8	TRBJ2-6	16	few	.	CASSLVDVTGANVLTF	TGTGCCAGCAGCTTAGTTGACGTAACTGGGGCCAACGTCCTGACTTTC
TRBV27	TRBJ1-6	16	few	TRBD1	CASTYWQGAFDSPLHF	TGTGCCAGCACTTATTGGCAGGGGGCTTTTGATTCACCCCTCCACTTT